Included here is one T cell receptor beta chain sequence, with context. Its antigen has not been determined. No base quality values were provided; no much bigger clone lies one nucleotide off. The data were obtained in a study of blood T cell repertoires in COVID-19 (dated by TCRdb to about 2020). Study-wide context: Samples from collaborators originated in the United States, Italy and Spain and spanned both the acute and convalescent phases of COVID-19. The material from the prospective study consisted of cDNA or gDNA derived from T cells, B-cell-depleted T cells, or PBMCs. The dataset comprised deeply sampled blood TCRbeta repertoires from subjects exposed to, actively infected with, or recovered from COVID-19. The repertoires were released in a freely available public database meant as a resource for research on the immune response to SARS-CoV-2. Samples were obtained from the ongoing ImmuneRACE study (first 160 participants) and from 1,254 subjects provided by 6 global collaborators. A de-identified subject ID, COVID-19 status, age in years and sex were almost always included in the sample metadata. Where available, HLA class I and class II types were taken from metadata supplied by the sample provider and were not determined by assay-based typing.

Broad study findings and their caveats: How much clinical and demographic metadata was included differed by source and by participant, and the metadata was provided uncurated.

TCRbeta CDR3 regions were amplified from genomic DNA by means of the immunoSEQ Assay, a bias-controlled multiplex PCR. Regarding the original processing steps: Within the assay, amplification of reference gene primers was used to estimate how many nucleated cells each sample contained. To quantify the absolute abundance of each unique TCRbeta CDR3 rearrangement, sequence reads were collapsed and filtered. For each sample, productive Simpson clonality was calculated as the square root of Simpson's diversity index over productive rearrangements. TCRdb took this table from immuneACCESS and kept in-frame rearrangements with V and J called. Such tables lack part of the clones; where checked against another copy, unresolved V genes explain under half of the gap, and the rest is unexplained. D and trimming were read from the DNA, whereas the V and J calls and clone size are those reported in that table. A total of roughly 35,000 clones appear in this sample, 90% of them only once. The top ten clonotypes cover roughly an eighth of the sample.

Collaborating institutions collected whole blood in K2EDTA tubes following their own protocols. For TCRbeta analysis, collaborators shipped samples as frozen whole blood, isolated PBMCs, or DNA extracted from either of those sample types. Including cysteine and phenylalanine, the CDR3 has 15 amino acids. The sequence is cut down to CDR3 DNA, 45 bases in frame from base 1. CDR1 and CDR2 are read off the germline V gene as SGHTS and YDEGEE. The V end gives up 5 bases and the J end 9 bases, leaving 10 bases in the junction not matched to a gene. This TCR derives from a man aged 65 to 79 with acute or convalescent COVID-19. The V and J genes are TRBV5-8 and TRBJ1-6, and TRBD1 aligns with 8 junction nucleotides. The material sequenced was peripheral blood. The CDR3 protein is CASRSEDREGSPLHF. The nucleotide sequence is TGTGCCAGCAGGTCGGAGGACAGGGAAGGTTCACCCCTCCACTTT.